The 17 T cell receptor beta chains below were found in one sample sequenced in a study of neurological immune-mediated disorders. A single record per CDR3 protein comes from TCRdb applying MiXCR to the 5' RACE reads. The table has roughly 100,000 distinct CDR3 sequences, 3.5% seen once; the top ten hold around 5.5%. The specimen sequenced was PBMCs. The receptors derive from a young woman with multiple sclerosis.

This clonotype was counted ten times or more. The J gene is TRBJ2-3, the V gene TRBV7-2; D gene uncertain. Germline CDR1 is SGHTA and CDR2 is FQGNSA. V lost 0 bases and J 1 base, leaving 11 bases between the germline ends. The CDR3 totals 16 residues. The CDR3 sequence is CASSLAGWVRTDTQYF. For the CDR3, the DNA is TGTGCCAGCAGCTTAGCTGGGTGGGTTCGCACAGATACGCAGTATTTT.

This clonotype was detected ten times or more. The chain couples TRBV5-1 to TRBJ2-1; D is unclear. Trimming took off 3 bases at V and 6 bases at J, with 13 bases between the two ends. The CDR3 is 14 amino acids. The V gene's germline CDR1 is SGHRS and CDR2 YFSETQ. The CDR3 protein is CASSSPPGLNEQFF. The CDR3 region has the DNA TGCGCCAGCAGCTCCCCCCCGGGCCTCAATGAGCAGTTCTTC.

Ten or more counts support this clonotype. The chain combines TRBV12-3 or TRBV12-4 with TRBJ2-5; 11 bases map to TRBD2. The CDR3 runs to 15 residues. The junction had 7 bases not matched to a gene; V was cut back by 5 bases and J by 5 bases. CDR3 loop: CASSILAGVAETQYF. CDR3 DNA sequence: TGTGCCAGCAGTATACTAGCGGGGGTCGCGGAGACCCAGTACTTC.

This clonotype was seen at least ten times. The chain links TRBV11-2 to TRBJ1-1; D uncertain. The CDR3 sequence is 13 residues long. With 5 bases removed from V and 2 bases from J, the gap between germline ends came to 9 bases. Germline V lookup: CDR1 SGHAT, CDR2 FQNNGV. CDR3 in DNA: TGTGCCAGCAGCCCCCGCTCTAACACTGAAGCTTTCTTT. It yields the protein CASSPRSNTEAFF.

Many counts were recorded for this clonotype. A junction end diverges from the germline sequence, so it may reflect a read error. The chain combines TRBV29-1 with TRBJ1-3; D call uncertain. The CDR3 has 12 residues. Germline CDR1 and CDR2: SQVTM and ANQGSEA. For the CDR3, the DNA is TGCAGCGTTGTGACCTCTGGAACCACCATATATTTT. This translates into CSVVTSGTTIYF.

This clonotype was observed at least ten times. This chain links TRBV20-1 with TRBJ2-7, with unresolved D. V was clipped by 0 bases and J by 4 bases, with 10 bases between them. Germline V gives CDR1 DFQATT, CDR2 SNEGSKA (reference sequence). The CDR3 spans 13 residues. The CDR3 region is CSARDLKTYEQYF. As DNA, the CDR3 is TGCAGTGCTAGAGATCTGAAGACGTACGAGCAGTACTTC.

This clonotype was detected many times. The CDR3 sequence is CASSLELARGQGAYEQYF. CDR3 DNA: TGTGCCAGCAGCTTAGAGCTCGCGCGGGGACAGGGTGCCTACGAGCAGTACTTC. The V call is TRBV7-8, the J call TRBJ2-7; TRBD1 matches at 9 bases. Germline V gives CDR1 SGHVS, CDR2 FQNEAQ. The V and J ends lost 1 base and 2 bases, in that order; junction bases with no gene match: 12. The CDR3 loop spans 18 amino acids.

This clonotype was observed many times. This chain joins TRBV5-1 and TRBJ2-5; no firm D call. Trimming took 4 bases from V and 5 from J, leaving 15 bases between them. The CDR3 runs 14 residues. From germline, CDR1 is SGHRS and CDR2 YFSETQ. CDR3 residues: CASSLQWFSETQYF. DNA of the CDR3: TGCGCCAGCAGCCTACAGTGGTTTTCGGAGACCCAGTACTTC.

Ten or more counts support this clonotype. This chain joins TRBV25-1 and TRBJ2-3; D call uncertain. The CDR3 runs 16 residues. V was trimmed by 2 bases and J by 1 base, leaving 13 bases between them. In germline, CDR1 is MGHDK, CDR2 SYGVNS. The CDR3 DNA reads TGTGCCAGCAGTGAACCCACGGTGCGAGGCACAGATACGCAGTATTTT. Amino acid sequence: CASSEPTVRGTDTQYF.

In its sample, this clonotype was seen many times. The rearrangement uses TRBV5-1 and TRBJ1-1; perhaps TRBD1 as D (5 bases). The CDR3 is 15 amino acids. Trimming pared 0 bases from V and 0 bases from J, leaving 9 bases between. Germline-derived CDR1 and CDR2 are SGHRS and YFSETQ. The CDR3 DNA reads TGCGCCAGCAGCTTGGCCCCGACAGTGAACACTGAAGCTTTCTTT. This gives the protein CASSLAPTVNTEAFF.

In this sample, this clonotype turned up many times. The rearrangement uses TRBV7-2 and TRBJ2-7; D gene uncertain. This CDR3 is built from 13 residues. V was trimmed by 5 bases and J by 4 bases, leaving 12 bases between them. Germline assignment: CDR1 SGHTA and CDR2 FQGNSA. CDR3 region: CASSTVDGYEQYF. DNA for the CDR3: TGTGCCAGCAGCACCGTGGACGGTTACGAGCAGTACTTC.

This clonotype was counted at least ten times. The chain carries TRBV19 and TRBJ1-2, with D perhaps TRBD1 (5 bases). The ends were cut back, 3 bases at V and 4 bases at J, with 12 bases in the middle. CDR3 length: 14 amino acids. Germline V gene data show CDR1 as LNHDA and CDR2 as SQIVND (reference sequence). The DNA of the CDR3 is TGTGCCAGTAGTATGGGGCAGACATCCTATGGCTACACCTTC. This sequence encodes CASSMGQTSYGYTF.

This clonotype was picked up many times. The rearrangement uses TRBV7-8 and TRBJ1-5; no reliable D call. V was cut by 0 bases and J by 2 bases, with 11 bases left in between. CDR1 is SGHVS and CDR2 is FQNEAQ in the germline V gene. The CDR3 consists of 16 residues. CDR3 in amino acids: CASSLAGATGNQPQHF. The CDR3 DNA reads as TGTGCCAGCAGCTTAGCGGGTGCAACGGGCAATCAGCCCCAGCATTTT.

This clonotype was counted at least ten times. This chain uses TRBV6-6 with TRBJ2-1; D might be TRBD1 (6 bases). V lost 6 bases and J lost 5, with 20 bases in between. CDR3 size: 16 residues. CDR1 and CDR2 from the germline V gene are MNHNY and SVGAGI (reference sequence). CDR3 loop: CASSYLSWGRDNEQFF. The CDR3 DNA is TGTGCCAGCAGCTATCTTTCCTGGGGGCGCGACAATGAGCAGTTCTTC.

This clonotype was found many times. The rearrangement joins TRBV7-6 to TRBJ2-7; weak D call: TRBD1 (6 bases). Per germline, CDR1 SGHVS and CDR2 FNYEAQ. CDR3 length equals 13 residues. V was pared by 4 bases and J by 7 bases, with 14 bases between. The CDR3 reads CASSSSWGREQYF. CDR3 DNA sequence: TGTGCCAGCAGCTCAAGTTGGGGGCGGGAGCAGTACTTC.

This clonotype was observed many times. The genes are TRBV6-2 or TRBV6-3 and TRBJ1-5; 9 bases map to TRBD1. The CDR3 loop spans 14 amino acids. The V segment lost 7 bases and the J segment 7 bases; nucleotides outside the gene matches: 8. Germline V gives CDR1 MNHEY, CDR2 SVGEGT. CDR3 loop: CASTRTGGVQPQHF. The DNA of the CDR3 is TGTGCCAGCACCAGAACAGGGGGCGTGCAGCCCCAGCATTTT.

This clonotype has only one observation. The genes are TRBV18 and TRBJ2-7, with D possibly matching TRBD2 (6 bases). The CDR3 has 15 residues. V was cut by 2 bases and J by 5 bases, with 16 bases left in between. Germline assignment: CDR1 KGHSH and CDR2 LQKENI. The CDR3: CASSPSGANLNEQYF. The CDR3 nucleotides read TGTGCCAGCTCACCATCGGGAGCCAACCTAAACGAGCAGTACTTC. Complete variable domain (other parts from reference TRBV18 and TRBJ2-7): NAGVMQNPRHLVRRRGQEARLRCSPMKGHSHVYWYRQLPEEGLKFMVYLQKENIIDESGMPKERFSAEFPKEGPSILRIQQVVRGDSAAYFCASSPSGANLNEQYFGPGTRLTVT.